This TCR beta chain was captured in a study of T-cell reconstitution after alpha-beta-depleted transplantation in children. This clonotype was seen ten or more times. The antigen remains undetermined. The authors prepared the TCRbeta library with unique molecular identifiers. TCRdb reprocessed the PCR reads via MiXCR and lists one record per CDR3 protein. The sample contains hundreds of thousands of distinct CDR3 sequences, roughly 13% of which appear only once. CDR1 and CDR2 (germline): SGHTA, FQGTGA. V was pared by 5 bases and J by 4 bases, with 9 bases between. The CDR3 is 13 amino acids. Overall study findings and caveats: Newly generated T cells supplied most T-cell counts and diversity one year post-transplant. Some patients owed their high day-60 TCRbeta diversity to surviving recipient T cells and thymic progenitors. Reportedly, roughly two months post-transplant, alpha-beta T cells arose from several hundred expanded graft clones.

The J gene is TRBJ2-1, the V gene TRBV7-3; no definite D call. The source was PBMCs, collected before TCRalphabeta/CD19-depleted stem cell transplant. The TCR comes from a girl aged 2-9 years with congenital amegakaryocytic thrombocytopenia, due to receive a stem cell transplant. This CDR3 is CASSLNTYNEQFF. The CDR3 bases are TGTGCCAGCAGCCTGAATACATACAATGAGCAGTTCTTC.